Below are 23 T cell receptor beta chains sequenced from a single sample in a study of blood T cell repertoires in COVID-19. Repertoires were generated with immunoSEQ multiplex PCR, while TCRdb's copy carries only in-frame clones and drops some. The profile shows about 200,000 clones, roughly 80% of them singletons. The sequencing input was peripheral blood. The receptors shown here come from a human donor in a cohort sampled during active COVID-19.

J is TRBJ1-2 and V is TRBV6-6; D ambiguous. This CDR3 region has 14 residues. Between the trimmed V and J ends, which lost 2 bases and 4 bases, there was a span of 11 bases. Germline V CDR1 and CDR2: MNHNY, SVGAGI (reference sequence). As DNA, the CDR3 is TGTGCCAGCAGTTACGGGTTTAGCGGCTATGGCTACACCTTC. Translated: CASSYGFSGYGYTF.

The gene calls are TRBV7-9 and TRBJ1-3, with D maybe TRBD1 (6 bases). Between the trimmed V and J ends, which lost 1 base and 11 bases, there was a span of 9 bases. There are 12 residues in the CDR3. The germline V gene has CDR1 SEHNR and CDR2 FQNEAQ (reference sequence). CDR3: CASSLETGPIYF. CDR3 nucleotides: TGTGCCAGCAGCTTAGAAACAGGGCCCATATATTTT.

The rearrangement joins TRBV5-6 to TRBJ2-1, with 7 bases identical to TRBD1. The CDR3 spans 16 residues. Germline V gene data show CDR1 as SGHDT and CDR2 as YYEEEE. J gave up 2 bases and V 4 bases, and 9 bases lay outside the gene matches. Here the CDR3 reads CASSPWTGTTYNEQFF. DNA for the CDR3: TGTGCCAGCAGCCCGTGGACAGGTACCACCTACAATGAGCAGTTCTTC.

This rearrangement joins TRBV6-6 to TRBJ1-1; no clear D. Germline CDR1 is MNHNY and CDR2 is SVGAGI (reference sequence). The CDR3 consists of 16 residues. Trimming pared 7 bases from V and 4 bases from J, leaving 22 bases between. The CDR3 nucleotides read TGTGCCAGCATCTCACATCAGAGGGCAAGGAGCACTGAAGCTTTCTTT. It encodes CASISHQRARSTEAFF.

This chain joins TRBV7-2 and TRBJ2-7; TRBD2 is a possible D gene (6 bases). The CDR3 is 14 amino acids. V was clipped by 4 bases and J by 5 bases, with 15 bases between them. The germline CDR1 and CDR2 sequences are SGHTA and FQGNSA. The CDR3 nucleotides read TGTGCCAGCAGCTCAACCAGCGGGCTGAACGAGCAGTACTTC. Protein sequence: CASSSTSGLNEQYF. The full variable domain, its missing parts supplied by reference TRBV7-2 and TRBJ2-7, is GAGVSQSPSNKVTEKGKDVELRCDPISGHTALYWYRQSLGQGLEFLIYFQGNSAPDKSGLPSDRFSAERTGGSVSTLTIQRTQQEDSAVYLCASSSTSGLNEQYFGPGTRLTVT.

CDR3 region: CASSLQGGGSPLHF. In DNA form, the CDR3 reads TGCGCCAGCAGCCTACAGGGTGGCGGTTCACCCCTCCACTTT. The V gene is TRBV4-1, the J gene TRBJ1-6; weak D call: TRBD1 (6 bases). The germline V gene encodes CDR1 MGHRA and CDR2 YSYEKL. The V end was cut by 4 bases, the J end by 9 bases, with 13 bases between. The CDR3 is 14 amino acids.

This clone was counted a few times. The rearrangement joins TRBV7-2 to TRBJ1-6; D remains unclear. V was clipped by 2 bases and J by 7 bases, with 12 bases between them. Germline loops: CDR1 SGHTA, CDR2 FQGNSA. The CDR3 is made up of 15 amino acids. The CDR3 sequence: CASSLNGVTNSPLHF. The CDR3 nucleotides read TGTGCCAGCAGCTTAAACGGAGTAACAAATTCACCCCTCCACTTT.

The chain uses TRBV28 and TRBJ2-7; D unclear. Deletions cut 5 bases from V and 2 bases from J, with 10 bases between. The germline V gene has CDR1 MDHEN and CDR2 SYDVKM. This CDR3 comprises 13 residues. In DNA form, the CDR3 reads TGTGCCAGCAGTGGGCCTACCGCCTACGAGCAGTACTTC. Residues: CASSGPTAYEQYF.

V gene TRBV10-3 combines with J gene TRBJ2-7; 7 nucleotides agree with TRBD2. The V gene end was trimmed by 6 bases and the J gene end by 3 bases; junction bases not matched to a gene: 17. The CDR3 totals 17 residues. Germline-derived CDR1 and CDR2 are ENHRY and SYGVKD. Here the CDR3 reads CAISVSRPGGRSYEQYF. As DNA, the CDR3 is TGTGCCATCAGCGTCTCTCGCCCCGGCGGGAGAAGCTACGAGCAGTACTTC.

This clone was counted once. The chain recombines TRBV5-4 with TRBJ2-3, with a tentative D call TRBD1 (6 bases). V dropped 2 bases and J dropped 2 bases, with 9 bases sitting between them. Looked up from germline, CDR1 is SGHNT and CDR2 is YYREEE (reference sequence). CDR3 length equals 14 residues. CDR3 amino acids: CASSFDRYTDTQYF. The DNA of the CDR3 is TGTGCCAGCAGCTTCGACAGGTACACAGATACGCAGTATTTT.

This rearrangement joins TRBV18 to TRBJ2-7, with D perhaps TRBD2 (7 bases). The CDR3 length is 15 residues. Looked up from germline, CDR1 is KGHSH and CDR2 is LQKENI. V was trimmed by 6 bases and J by 7 bases, leaving 22 bases between them. CDR3 sequence reads: CASSPRGVSTGEQYF. In nucleotides, the CDR3 is TGTGCCAGCTCCCCTCGGGGGGTTAGCACAGGGGAGCAGTACTTC.

The chain couples TRBV7-2 to TRBJ1-1; perhaps TRBD1 as D (5 bases). V was shortened by 5 bases and J by 1 base, with 11 bases between the two germline ends. The CDR3 length is 14 residues. From germline, CDR1 is SGHTA and CDR2 FQGNSA. CDR3: CASSPRVANTEAFF. The CDR3 nucleotides are TGTGCCAGCAGCCCCAGGGTGGCGAACACTGAAGCTTTCTTT.

The V call is TRBV28, the J call TRBJ2-3, with 13 positions matching TRBD2. The CDR3 has 16 amino acids. V lost 6 bases and J lost 5; bases outside the gene matches: 8. Germline CDR1 reads MDHEN; CDR2 reads SYDVKM. The CDR3 DNA reads as TGTGCCAGCAGACCCAGGACTAGCGGGAGAGTAGATACGCAGTATTTT. Residues: CASRPRTSGRVDTQYF.

This chain connects TRBV5-4 to TRBJ2-2; TRBD2 matches at 9 bases. After removal of 4 bases from V and 4 bases from J, the junction contained 8 bases not matched to a gene. There are 16 residues in the CDR3. Germline CDR1 reads SGHNT; CDR2 reads YYREEE (reference sequence). In DNA form, the CDR3 reads TGTGCCAGCAGCCGACGGGCGGGAGGGGGCACCGGGGAGCTGTTTTTT. Its protein product is CASSRRAGGGTGELFF.

This clone appeared a single time. CDR3 residues: CAFNLWGRLNEKLFF. The CDR3 DNA sequence: TGTGCCTTTAACCTCTGGGGCAGGCTTAATGAAAAACTGTTTTTT. This rearrangement joins TRBV30 to TRBJ1-4, with TRBD1 as a possible D gene (5 bases). Germline V gives CDR1 GTSNPN, CDR2 SVGIG (reference sequence). CDR3 length: 15 residues. V was pared by 7 bases and J by 4 bases, with 19 bases between.

This chain's CDR3 is CASSIRQGAPDTQYF. The DNA for the CDR3 is TGTGCCAGTAGTATAAGGCAGGGGGCACCAGATACGCAGTATTTT. The chain joins TRBV19 to TRBJ2-3; 8 nucleotides match TRBD1. The CDR3 runs to 15 residues. Germline values: CDR1 LNHDA, CDR2 SQIVND (reference sequence). V shed 2 bases and J 4 bases; nucleotides not matched to a gene: 5.

This clone came up a few times. The CDR3 DNA sequence: TGTGCCAGCAGCTATCCGGGACAGGGGGCCTATGGCTACACCTTC. Its translation: CASSYPGQGAYGYTF. This chain joins TRBV5-4 and TRBJ1-2; 12 bases line up with TRBD1. There are 15 residues in the CDR3. The ends lost 3 bases at V and 4 bases at J; junction bases unmatched: 4. Germline V gene lookup returns CDR1 SGHNT and CDR2 YYREEE (reference sequence).

This clone appeared a few times. This chain uses TRBV19 with TRBJ1-1; D call uncertain. Trimming shortened V by 4 bases and J by 8 bases, and 11 bases separated the two germline ends. Per the germline V gene, CDR1 is LNHDA and CDR2 is SQIVND (reference sequence). The CDR3 is 12 amino acids. The CDR3 here is CASSNDRREAFF. CDR3 coding DNA: TGTGCCAGTAGTAATGACCGCAGGGAAGCTTTCTTT.

The V gene is TRBV11-3, the J gene TRBJ1-4; 11 bases align to TRBD1. Trimming removed 1 base from V and 2 bases from J; junction bases left unmatched: 12. The CDR3 is made up of 20 amino acids. Germline CDR1 is SGHNT and CDR2 is YENEEA. CDR3 in amino acids: CASSLVSWTGGGETNEKLFF. Here the CDR3 DNA reads TGTGCCAGCAGCTTAGTTTCCTGGACAGGGGGCGGCGAGACTAATGAAAAACTGTTTTTT.

The rearrangement uses TRBV9 and TRBJ2-1; TRBD2 aligns across 11 bases. Germline V gene sequence: CDR1 SGDLS, CDR2 YYNGEE. The CDR3 consists of 16 residues. Unmatched junction bases numbered 6, after V lost 0 bases and J lost 7 bases. The CDR3 coding sequence is TGTGCCAGCAGCGTAGGAATAGCGGGAGGGGAGAATGAGCAGTTCTTC. This gives the protein CASSVGIAGGENEQFF.

This chain uses TRBV5-1 with TRBJ2-7, with 9 nucleotides matching TRBD2. Germline lookup yields CDR1 SGHRS and CDR2 YFSETQ. V trimming: 2 bases; J trimming: 3 bases; junction bases outside the gene matches: 6. The CDR3 is 15 amino acids. CDR3 bases: TGCGCCAGCAGCTTTTTAGCGGGAGTGGACTACGAGCAGTACTTC. This encodes CASSFLAGVDYEQYF.

The count of this clone is one. V and J are TRBV19 and TRBJ1-2; 7 bases fit TRBD1. This CDR3 is 15 amino acids long. Germline assignment: CDR1 LNHDA and CDR2 SQIVND (reference sequence). After removal of 4 bases from V and 3 bases from J, the junction contained 8 bases not matched to a gene. The CDR3 loop is CASSTRRGTYYGYTF. In DNA form, the CDR3 reads TGTGCCAGTAGTACCCGCAGGGGGACTTACTATGGCTACACCTTC.

This clone was seen once. The chain is built from TRBV3-1 (or the pseudogene TRBV3-2) and TRBJ2-1, with 10 bases lining up with TRBD2. This CDR3 has 16 residues. V was pared by 4 bases and J by 3 bases, with 6 bases of the junction left unmatched. The germline CDR1 and CDR2 sequences are LGHDT and YNNKEL (reference sequence). The CDR3 here is CASSLGLAVLYNEQFF. DNA for the CDR3: TGTGCCAGCAGCCTCGGACTAGCGGTTCTCTACAATGAGCAGTTCTTC.